The T cell receptor (beta chain) under discussion was sequenced for a study of blood T cells in healthy people across ages (dated by TCRdb to the mid-2010s). Turning to the overall study: In model experiments, template switching captured roughly one uniquely barcoded TCR beta cDNA molecule for every two T cells. The study measured age-related changes in TCR beta repertoire diversity using deep sequencing normalized with unique cDNA molecular identifiers. The donors were divided into four age groups: young (average around 15 years), middle-aged (over 35), aged (around 67) and long-lived (roughly 82). Two additional independent replicas of 1 million unique cDNA reads from the same blood draw were analyzed for two donors (one aged 18 to 29 and one aged 80 or older). Donors of different ages were randomly distributed across sequencing lanes to avoid experimental bias. What the study reported, not specific to this receptor: A strong correlation was found between observed TCR beta diversity and the percentage of naive T cells measured by flow cytometry. Since profiling was done on bulk unsorted PBMCs, naive and antigen-experienced compartments could not be conclusively compared. The long-lived group showed more naive CD4+ T cells, fewer expanded clones and increased TCR diversity than the aged group, suggesting age selection. Observed TCR beta diversity per million T cells fell roughly linearly with age, and a significant reduction was already apparent by age around 40. Because the CMV infection status of the donors was unknown, age-related changes in expanded clonotypes may potentially have been confounded. Estimates of total diversity from one million sequenced T cells were regarded as lower bounds and underestimates.

In the case of this clonotype: Its recognized antigen is unknown. One base away there is no much larger clone; base qualities are not given.

The method was 5' RACE. Sequencing instrument: Illumina HiSeq 2500. A second PCR of roughly 7 to 12 cycles was run with a J-beta primer mix and a sample-barcoded 5' primer. A unique molecular identifier was introduced onto each TCR beta cDNA molecule by a template-switch 5' adaptor carrying 12 random nucleotides. At least 2.5 million CDR3-containing paired-end reads were obtained from each sample. All of the RNA was converted into first-strand cDNA using the Mint cDNA synthesis kit, with a TRBC-specific oligonucleotide serving as the primer. Following uracil-DNA glycosylase treatment, all cDNA underwent a first 18-cycle PCR with the universal primers M1SS and BC2_uni_R. Under the source paper's analysis protocol: Normalization of each sample was performed by random selection of 1 million high-quality reads, each carrying a distinct molecular identifier. Reads with shared molecular identifiers were discarded instead of being binned into consensus sequences. MiTCR, with a Q25 quality threshold and the strictest error-elimination algorithm, was used for CDR3 identification, clonotype clustering and error correction. A nonparametric unseen species model with Euler transformation was used to estimate lower-bound total TCR beta diversity. The public reads were run again by TCRdb, first through fastp at Q25 and then through MiXCR, and only productive beta chains were kept. For every CDR3 protein sequence, its rows merge into one entry that carries the most common genes and DNA. It is TCRdb's table, rather than the study itself, that gives the V and J calls and clone size. The sample yields about 1.6 million distinct CDR3 sequences; approximately 32% were counted once. Approximately 11% of the sample lies in the top ten.

Taken from the germline V gene (reference sequence), the CDR1 and CDR2 loops are SEHNR and FQNEAQ. From its cysteine to its phenylalanine, the CDR3 spans 16 amino acids. The retained sequence is limited to the CDR3, 48 bases, with the frame set at the first base. The junction shows trimming of 5 bases on V and 2 bases on J, plus 15 bases between the germline ends. Donors were around 37 systemically healthy Caucasian individuals from Russia aged roughly 6 to 95 years. Each donor gave 9.5 to 10 milliliters of peripheral blood, drawn into EDTA-treated Vacutainer tubes. Ficoll-Paque density-gradient centrifugation was used to isolate PBMCs, with at least 7 million per sample. Trizol reagent was used to extract total RNA from PBMCs, with at least 5.5 micrograms per sample. The percentages of naive CD45RAhigh/CD27high T cells were determined by flow cytometry on a PBMC aliquot from every donor.

The V gene is TRBV7-9 and the J gene is TRBJ2-2, with TRBD1 perhaps the D gene, on 6 matching bases. The source is a woman in her twenties or thirties in good health. Sequencing was done on a sample of blood. The CDR3: CASSERTASNTGELFF. The DNA sequence is given as TGTGCCAGCAGCGAGAGGACAGCCTCTAACACCGGGGAGCTGTTTTTT. The CDR3, completed at both ends by the reference TRBV7-9 and TRBJ2-2 genes, gives the full variable domain DTGVSQNPRHKITKRGQNVTFRCDPISEHNRLYWYRQTLGQGPEFLTYFQNEAQLEKSRLLSDRFSAERPKGSFSTLEIQRTEQGDSAMYLCASSERTASNTGELFFGEGSRLTVL.